This TCR beta chain stems from a study of tumor-infiltrating lymphocytes in primary liver carcinoma. Overall study results and limits: Top clones occupying all five tumor regions numbered only about 8-25%.

In the case of this clonotype: The antigen is unknown. Since no conserved phenylalanine or tryptophan closes the CDR3, a read error is the likely cause.

TCR beta cDNA was prepared out of roughly 0.45 ug total RNA by means of a constant-region primer. Libraries of TCR beta came from three nested multiplex PCR rounds with slightly modified ARM-PCR. TRBV1-TRBV30 forward and Cbeta reverse primers drove the first two roughly 9-cycle rounds. In TCRdb, the multiplex PCR reads were re-called with MiXCR into one record per CDR3 protein. The table includes approximately 190,000 distinct CDR3 sequences, over 80% detected once. CDR3 length: 15 amino acids. From unsorted bulk tissue weighing roughly 17-31 mg, DNA and RNA were co-extracted. Material for sequencing was tumor tissue from primary liver carcinoma. The receptor was derived from a man between 40 and 49 years old with primary liver carcinoma and hepatitis B virus infection. V gene TRBV12-3 or TRBV12-4 combines with J gene TRBJ2-1; D perhaps matches TRBD2 (6 bases). CDR3 nucleotide sequence: TGTGCCAGGGGCCGGAGCGGGCCCTCCAACAATGAGCAGTTCTTA. Its translation is CARGRSGPSNNEQFL.